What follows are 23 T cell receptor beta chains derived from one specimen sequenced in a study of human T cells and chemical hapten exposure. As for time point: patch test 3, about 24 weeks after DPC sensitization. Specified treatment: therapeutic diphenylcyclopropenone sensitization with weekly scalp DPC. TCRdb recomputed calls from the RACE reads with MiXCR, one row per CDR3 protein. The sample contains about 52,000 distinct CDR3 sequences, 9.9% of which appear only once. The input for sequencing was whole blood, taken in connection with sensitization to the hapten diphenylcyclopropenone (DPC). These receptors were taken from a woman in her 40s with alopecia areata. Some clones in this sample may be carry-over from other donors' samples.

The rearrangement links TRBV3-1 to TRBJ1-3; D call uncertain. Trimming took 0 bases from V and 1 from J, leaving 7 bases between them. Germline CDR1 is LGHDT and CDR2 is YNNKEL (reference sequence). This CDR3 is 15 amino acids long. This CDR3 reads CASSQEVSSGNTIYF. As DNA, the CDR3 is TGTGCCAGCAGCCAAGAAGTGTCATCTGGAAACACCATATATTTT. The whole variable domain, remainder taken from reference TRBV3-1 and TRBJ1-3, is DTAVSQTPKYLVTQMGNDKSIKCEQNLGHDTMYWYKQDSKKFLKIMFSYNNKELIINETVPNRFSPKSPDKAHLNLHINSLELGDSAVYFCASSQEVSSGNTIYFGEGSWLTVV.

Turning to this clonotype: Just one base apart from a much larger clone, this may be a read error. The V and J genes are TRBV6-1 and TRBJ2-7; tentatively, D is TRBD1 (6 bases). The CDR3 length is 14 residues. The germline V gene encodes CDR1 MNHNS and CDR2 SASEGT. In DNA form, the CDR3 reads TGTGCCAACAGTGAACTACAGGGTACCTACGAGCAGTACTTC. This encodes CANSELQGTYEQYF.

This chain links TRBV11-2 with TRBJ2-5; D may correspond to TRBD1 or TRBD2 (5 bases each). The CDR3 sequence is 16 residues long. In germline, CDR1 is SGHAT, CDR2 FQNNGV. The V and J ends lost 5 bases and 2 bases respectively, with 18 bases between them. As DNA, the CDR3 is TGTGCCAGCAGCCCCCAGGGACGCAGTATTCAAGAGACCCAGTACTTC. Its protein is CASSPQGRSIQETQYF.

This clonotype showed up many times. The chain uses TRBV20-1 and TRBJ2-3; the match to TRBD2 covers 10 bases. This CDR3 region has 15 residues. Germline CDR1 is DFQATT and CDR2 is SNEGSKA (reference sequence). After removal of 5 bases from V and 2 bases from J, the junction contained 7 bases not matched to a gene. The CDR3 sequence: CSADILAGITDTQYF. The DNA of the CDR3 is TGCAGTGCTGATATACTAGCGGGGATCACAGATACGCAGTATTTT.

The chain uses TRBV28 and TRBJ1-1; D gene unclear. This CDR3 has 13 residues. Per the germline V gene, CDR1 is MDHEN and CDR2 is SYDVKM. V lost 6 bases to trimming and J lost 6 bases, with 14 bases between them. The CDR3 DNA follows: TGTGCCAGCAGGACTTCTCAGGTCGCTGAAGCTTTCTTT. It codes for CASRTSQVAEAFF.

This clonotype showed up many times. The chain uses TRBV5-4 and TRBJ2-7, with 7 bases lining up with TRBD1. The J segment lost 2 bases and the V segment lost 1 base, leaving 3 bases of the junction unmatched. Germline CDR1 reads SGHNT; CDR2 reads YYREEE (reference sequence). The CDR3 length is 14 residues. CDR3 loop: CASSLNRGTYEQYF. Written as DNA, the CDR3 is TGTGCCAGCAGCTTGAACAGGGGAACCTACGAGCAGTACTTC. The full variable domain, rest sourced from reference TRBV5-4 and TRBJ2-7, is ETGVTQSPTHLIKTRGQQVTLRCSSQSGHNTVSWYQQALGQGPQFIFQYYREEENGRGNFPPRFSGLQFPNYSSELNVNALELDDSALYLCASSLNRGTYEQYFGPGTRLTVT.

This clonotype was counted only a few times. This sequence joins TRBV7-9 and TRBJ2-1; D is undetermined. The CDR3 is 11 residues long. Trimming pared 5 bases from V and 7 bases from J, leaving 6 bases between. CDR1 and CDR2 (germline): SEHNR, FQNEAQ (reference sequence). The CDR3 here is CASSRMNEQFF. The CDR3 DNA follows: TGTGCCAGCAGCCGGATGAATGAGCAGTTCTTC.

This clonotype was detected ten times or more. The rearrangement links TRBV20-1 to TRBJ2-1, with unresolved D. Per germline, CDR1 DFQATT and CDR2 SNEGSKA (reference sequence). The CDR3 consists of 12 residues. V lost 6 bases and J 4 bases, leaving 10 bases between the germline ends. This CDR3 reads CSADRSYNEQFF. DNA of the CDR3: TGCAGTGCCGACCGGTCGTACAATGAGCAGTTCTTC.

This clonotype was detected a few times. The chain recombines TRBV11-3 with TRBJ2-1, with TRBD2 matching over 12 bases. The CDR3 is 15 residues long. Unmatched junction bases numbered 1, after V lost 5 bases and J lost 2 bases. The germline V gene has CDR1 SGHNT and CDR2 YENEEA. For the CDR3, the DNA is TGTGCCAGCAGCCCTAGCGGGGGGGCCTACAATGAGCAGTTCTTC. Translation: CASSPSGGAYNEQFF.

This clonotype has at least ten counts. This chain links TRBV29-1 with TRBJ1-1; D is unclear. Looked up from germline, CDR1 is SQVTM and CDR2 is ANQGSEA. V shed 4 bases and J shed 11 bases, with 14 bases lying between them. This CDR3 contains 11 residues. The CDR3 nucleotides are TGCAGCGTTGGCGACACGGGGTGGGCTTTCTTT. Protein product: CSVGDTGWAFF. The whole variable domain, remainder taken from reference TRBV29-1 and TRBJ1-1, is SAVISQKPSRDICQRGTSLTIQCQVDSQVTMMFWYRQQPGQSLTLIATANQGSEATYESGFVIDKFPISRPNLTFSTLTVSNMSPEDSSIYLCSVGDTGWAFFGQGTRLTVV.

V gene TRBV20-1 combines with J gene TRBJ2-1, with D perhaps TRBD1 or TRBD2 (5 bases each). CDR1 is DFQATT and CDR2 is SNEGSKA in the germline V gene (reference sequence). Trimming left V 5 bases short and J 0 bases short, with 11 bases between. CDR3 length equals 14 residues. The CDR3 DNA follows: TGCAGTGCTGAGGGGTTAAGCTCCTACAATGAGCAGTTCTTC. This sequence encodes CSAEGLSSYNEQFF.

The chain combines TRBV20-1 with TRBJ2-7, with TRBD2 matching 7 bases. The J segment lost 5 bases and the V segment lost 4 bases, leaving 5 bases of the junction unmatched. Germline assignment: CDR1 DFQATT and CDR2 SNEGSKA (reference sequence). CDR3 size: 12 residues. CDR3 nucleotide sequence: TGCAGTGCTAAGCGGGGTGTCGACGAGCAGTACTTC. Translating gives CSAKRGVDEQYF.

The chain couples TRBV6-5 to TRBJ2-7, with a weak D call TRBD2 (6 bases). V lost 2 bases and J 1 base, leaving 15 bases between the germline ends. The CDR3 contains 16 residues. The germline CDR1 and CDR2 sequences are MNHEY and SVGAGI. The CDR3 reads CASSYVSGRGSYEQYF. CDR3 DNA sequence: TGTGCCAGCAGTTACGTGAGCGGGCGAGGGTCCTACGAGCAGTACTTC.

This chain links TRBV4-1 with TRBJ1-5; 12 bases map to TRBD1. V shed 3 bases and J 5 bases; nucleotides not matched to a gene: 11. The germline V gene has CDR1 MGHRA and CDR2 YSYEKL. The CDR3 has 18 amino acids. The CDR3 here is CASSHRKGQGAIHQPQHF. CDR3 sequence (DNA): TGCGCCAGCAGCCACCGTAAGGGACAGGGGGCAATTCATCAGCCCCAGCATTTT.

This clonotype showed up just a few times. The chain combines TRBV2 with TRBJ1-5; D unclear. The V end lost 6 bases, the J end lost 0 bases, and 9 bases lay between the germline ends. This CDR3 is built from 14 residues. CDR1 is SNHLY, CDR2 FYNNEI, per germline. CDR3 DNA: TGTGCCAGCAGAGAGGACCATAGCAATCAGCCCCAGCATTTT. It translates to CASREDHSNQPQHF. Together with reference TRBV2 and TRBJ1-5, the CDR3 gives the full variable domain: EPEVTQTPSHQVTQMGQEVILRCVPISNHLYFYWYRQILGQKVEFLVSFYNNEISEKSEIFDDQFSVERPDGSNFTLKIRSTKLEDSAMYFCASREDHSNQPQHFGDGTRLSIL.

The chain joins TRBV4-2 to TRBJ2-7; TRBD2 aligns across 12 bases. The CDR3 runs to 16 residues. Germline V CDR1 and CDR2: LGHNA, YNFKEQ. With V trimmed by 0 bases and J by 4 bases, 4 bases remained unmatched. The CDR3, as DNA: TGTGCCAGCAGCCAAGAGGCTAGCGGGGGGGGATACGAGCAGTACTTC. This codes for CASSQEASGGGYEQYF.

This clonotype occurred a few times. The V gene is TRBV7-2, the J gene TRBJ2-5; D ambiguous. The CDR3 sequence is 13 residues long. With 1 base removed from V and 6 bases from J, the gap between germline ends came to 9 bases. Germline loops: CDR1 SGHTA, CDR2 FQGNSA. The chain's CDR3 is CASSLGLSKTQYF. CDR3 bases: TGTGCCAGCAGCTTAGGACTCTCGAAGACCCAGTACTTC.

The CDR3 protein is CASSPRQGMNTEAFF. The CDR3 DNA reads TGTGCCAGTAGTCCAAGACAGGGGATGAACACTGAAGCTTTCTTT. The chain employs TRBV19 and TRBJ1-1; 8 nucleotides agree with TRBD1. Looked up from germline, CDR1 is LNHDA and CDR2 is SQIVND (reference sequence). V lost 5 bases and J lost 0; bases outside the gene matches: 5. This CDR3 is built from 15 residues.

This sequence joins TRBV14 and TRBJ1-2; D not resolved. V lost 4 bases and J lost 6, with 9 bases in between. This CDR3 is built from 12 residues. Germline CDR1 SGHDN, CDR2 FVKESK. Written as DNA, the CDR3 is TGTGCCAGCAGCCTACGTTCCCATGGCTACACCTTC. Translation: CASSLRSHGYTF.

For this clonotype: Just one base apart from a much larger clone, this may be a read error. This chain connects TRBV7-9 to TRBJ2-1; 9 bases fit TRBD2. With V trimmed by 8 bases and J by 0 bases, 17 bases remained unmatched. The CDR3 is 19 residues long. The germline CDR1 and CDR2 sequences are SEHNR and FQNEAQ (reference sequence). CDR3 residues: CASGTNGTSRRSSYNEQFF. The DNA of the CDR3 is TGTGCCAGCGGCACAAATGGGACTAGCAGACGGAGCTCCTACAATGAGCAGTTCTTC.

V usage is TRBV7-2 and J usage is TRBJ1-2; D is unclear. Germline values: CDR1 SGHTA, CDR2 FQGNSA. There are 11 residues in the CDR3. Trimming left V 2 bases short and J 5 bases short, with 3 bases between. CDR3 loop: CASSLLYGYTF. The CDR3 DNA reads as TGTGCCAGCAGCTTACTTTATGGCTACACCTTC.

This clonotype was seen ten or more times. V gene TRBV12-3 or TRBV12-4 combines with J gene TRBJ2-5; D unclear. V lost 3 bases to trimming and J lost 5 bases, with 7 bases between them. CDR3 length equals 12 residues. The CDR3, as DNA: TGTGCCAGCAGTTTTTTGAAGGAGACCCAGTACTTC. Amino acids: CASSFLKETQYF.

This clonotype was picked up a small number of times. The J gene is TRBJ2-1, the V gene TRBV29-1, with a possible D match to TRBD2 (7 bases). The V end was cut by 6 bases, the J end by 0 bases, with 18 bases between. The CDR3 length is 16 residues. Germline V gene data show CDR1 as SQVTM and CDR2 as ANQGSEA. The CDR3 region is CSVAGGRGDSYNEQFF. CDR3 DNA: TGCAGCGTAGCCGGGGGGCGCGGAGACTCCTACAATGAGCAGTTCTTC.